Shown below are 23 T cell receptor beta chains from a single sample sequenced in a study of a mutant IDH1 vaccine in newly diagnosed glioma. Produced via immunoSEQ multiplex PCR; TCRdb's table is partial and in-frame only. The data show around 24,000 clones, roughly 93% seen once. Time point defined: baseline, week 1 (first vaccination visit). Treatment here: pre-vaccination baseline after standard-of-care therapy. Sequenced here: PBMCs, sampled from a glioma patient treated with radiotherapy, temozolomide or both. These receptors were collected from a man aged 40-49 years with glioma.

Written as DNA, the CDR3 is TGTGCCAGCAGCTTCTGGGGGAATGAGCAGTTCTTC. Translating it yields CASSFWGNEQFF. The chain recombines TRBV5-5 with TRBJ2-1; D may be TRBD1 or TRBD2 (5 bases each). Deletions cut 2 bases from V and 7 bases from J, with 7 bases between. The CDR3 spans 12 residues. Per the germline V gene, CDR1 is SGHKS and CDR2 is YYEKEE (reference sequence).

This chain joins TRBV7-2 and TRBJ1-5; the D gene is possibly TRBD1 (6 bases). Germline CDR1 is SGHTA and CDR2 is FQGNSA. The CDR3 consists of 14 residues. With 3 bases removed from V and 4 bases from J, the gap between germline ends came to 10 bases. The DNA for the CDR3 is TGTGCCAGCAGCTTGACACAGGGAAATCAGCCCCAGCATTTT. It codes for CASSLTQGNQPQHF.

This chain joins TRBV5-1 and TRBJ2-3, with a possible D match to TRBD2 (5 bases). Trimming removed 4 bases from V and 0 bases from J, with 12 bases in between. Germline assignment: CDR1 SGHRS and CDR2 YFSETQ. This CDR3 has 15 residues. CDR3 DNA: TGCGCCAGCAGCCCCGGAGGCGGAAGCACAGATACGCAGTATTTT. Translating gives CASSPGGGSTDTQYF.

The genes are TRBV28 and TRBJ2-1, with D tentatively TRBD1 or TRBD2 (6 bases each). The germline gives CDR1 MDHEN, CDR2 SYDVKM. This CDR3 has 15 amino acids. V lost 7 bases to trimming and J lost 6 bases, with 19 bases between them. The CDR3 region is CASTRGGSAGNEQFF. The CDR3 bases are TGTGCCAGCACCCGAGGGGGGAGTGCTGGCAATGAGCAGTTCTTC.

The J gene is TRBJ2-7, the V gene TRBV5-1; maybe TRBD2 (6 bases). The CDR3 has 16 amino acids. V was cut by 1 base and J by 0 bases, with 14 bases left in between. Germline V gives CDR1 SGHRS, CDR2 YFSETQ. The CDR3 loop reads CASSLWPGDHSYEQYF. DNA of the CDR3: TGCGCCAGCAGCTTGTGGCCGGGGGACCACTCCTACGAGCAGTACTTC.

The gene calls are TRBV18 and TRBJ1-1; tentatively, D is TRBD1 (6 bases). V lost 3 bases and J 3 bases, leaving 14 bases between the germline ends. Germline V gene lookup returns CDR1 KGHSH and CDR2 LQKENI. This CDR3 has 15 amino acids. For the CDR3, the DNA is TGTGCCAGCTCACCTACCGTCAGGGGAGACACTGAAGCTTTCTTT. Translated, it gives CASSPTVRGDTEAFF.

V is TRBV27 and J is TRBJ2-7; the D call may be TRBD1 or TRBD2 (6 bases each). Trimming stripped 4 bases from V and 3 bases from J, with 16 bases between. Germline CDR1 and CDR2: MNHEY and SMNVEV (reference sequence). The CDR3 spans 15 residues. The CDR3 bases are TGTGCCAGCAGTTCCGTCCGGGGGCGAGGCTACGAGCAGTACTTC. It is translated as CASSSVRGRGYEQYF.

The chain's CDR3 is CASRDGLALYEQYF. For the CDR3, the DNA is TGTGCCAGCAGAGACGGACTAGCTCTCTACGAGCAGTACTTC. The chain joins TRBV6-6 to TRBJ2-7; TRBD2 matches at 8 bases. Germline CDR1 reads MNHNY; CDR2 reads SVGAGI (reference sequence). This CDR3 spans 14 amino acids. V lost 6 bases to trimming and J lost 3 bases; unmatched junction nucleotides: 7.

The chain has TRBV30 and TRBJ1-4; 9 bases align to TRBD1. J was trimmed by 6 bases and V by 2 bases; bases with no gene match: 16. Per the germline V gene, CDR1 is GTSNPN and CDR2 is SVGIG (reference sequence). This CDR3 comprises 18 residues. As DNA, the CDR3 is TGTGCCTGGAGTAAAAAGACAGGGGGTTTTAATTCGGATGAAAAACTGTTTTTT. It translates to CAWSKKTGGFNSDEKLFF.

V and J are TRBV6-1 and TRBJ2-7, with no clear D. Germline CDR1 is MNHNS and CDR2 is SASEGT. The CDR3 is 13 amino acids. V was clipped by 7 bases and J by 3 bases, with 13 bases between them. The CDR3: CASTPDLLYEQYF. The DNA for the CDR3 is TGTGCCAGCACCCCGGACCTACTCTACGAGCAGTACTTC.

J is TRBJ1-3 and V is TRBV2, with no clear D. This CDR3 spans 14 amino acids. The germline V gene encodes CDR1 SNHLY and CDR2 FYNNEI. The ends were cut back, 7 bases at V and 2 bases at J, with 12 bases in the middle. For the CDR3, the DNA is TGTGCCAGCACCCGGGAAATCGCTGGAAACACCATATATTTT. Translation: CASTREIAGNTIYF. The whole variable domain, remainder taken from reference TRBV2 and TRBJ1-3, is EPEVTQTPSHQVTQMGQEVILRCVPISNHLYFYWYRQILGQKVEFLVSFYNNEISEKSEIFDDQFSVERPDGSNFTLKIRSTKLEDSAMYFCASTREIAGNTIYFGEGSWLTVV.

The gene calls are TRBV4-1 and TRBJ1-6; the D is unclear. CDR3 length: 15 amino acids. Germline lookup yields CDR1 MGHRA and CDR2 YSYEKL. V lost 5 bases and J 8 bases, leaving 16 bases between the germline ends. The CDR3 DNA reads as TGCGCCAGCAGCTCGCGAACAGACGGGGATTCACCCCTCCACTTT. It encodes CASSSRTDGDSPLHF.

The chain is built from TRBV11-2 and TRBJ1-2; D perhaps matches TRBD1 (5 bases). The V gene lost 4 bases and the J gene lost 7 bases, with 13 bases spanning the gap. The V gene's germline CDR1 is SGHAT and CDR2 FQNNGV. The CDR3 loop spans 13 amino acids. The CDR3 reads CASSWDGTGGYTF. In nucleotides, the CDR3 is TGTGCCAGCAGCTGGGACGGTACGGGTGGCTACACCTTC.

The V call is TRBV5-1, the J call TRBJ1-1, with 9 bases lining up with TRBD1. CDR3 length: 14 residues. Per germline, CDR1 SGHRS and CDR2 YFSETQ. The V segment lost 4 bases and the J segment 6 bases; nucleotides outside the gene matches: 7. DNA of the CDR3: TGCGCCAGCAGCCCGGGACAGGGATTCTCTGAAGCTTTCTTT. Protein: CASSPGQGFSEAFF. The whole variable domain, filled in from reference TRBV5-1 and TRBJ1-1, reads KAGVTQTPRYLIKTRGQQVTLSCSPISGHRSVSWYQQTPGQGLQFLFEYFSETQRNKGNFPGRFSGRQFSNSRSEMNVSTLELGDSALYLCASSPGQGFSEAFFGQGTRLTVV.

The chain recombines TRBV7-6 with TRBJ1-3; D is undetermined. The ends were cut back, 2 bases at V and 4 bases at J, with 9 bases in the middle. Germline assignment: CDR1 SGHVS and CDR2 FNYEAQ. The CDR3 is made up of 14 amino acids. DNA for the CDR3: TGTGCCAGCAGCTTACCAGGCTCCGGAAACACCATATATTTT. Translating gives CASSLPGSGNTIYF.

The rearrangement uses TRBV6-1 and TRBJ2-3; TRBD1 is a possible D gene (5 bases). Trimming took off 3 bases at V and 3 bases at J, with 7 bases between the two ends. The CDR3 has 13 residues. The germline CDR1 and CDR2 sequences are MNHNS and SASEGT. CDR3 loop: CASSEQGTDTQYF. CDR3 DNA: TGTGCCAGCAGTGAGCAGGGTACAGATACGCAGTATTTT.

The CDR3, as DNA: TGTGCCAGTAGTATAATCGGGACAGGAGGCCATCAGCCCCAGCATTTT. Protein product: CASSIIGTGGHQPQHF. The rearrangement joins TRBV19 to TRBJ1-5, with TRBD1 identical over 8 bases. The CDR3 runs 16 residues. With V trimmed by 2 bases and J by 5 bases, 8 bases remained unmatched. Germline CDR1 reads LNHDA; CDR2 reads SQIVND (reference sequence).

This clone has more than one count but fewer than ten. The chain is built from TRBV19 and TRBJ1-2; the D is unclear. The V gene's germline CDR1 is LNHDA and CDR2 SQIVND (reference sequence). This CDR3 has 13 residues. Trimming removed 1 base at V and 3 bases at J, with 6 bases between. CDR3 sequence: CASSIAADYGYTF. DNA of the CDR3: TGTGCCAGTAGTATAGCGGCGGACTATGGCTACACCTTC.

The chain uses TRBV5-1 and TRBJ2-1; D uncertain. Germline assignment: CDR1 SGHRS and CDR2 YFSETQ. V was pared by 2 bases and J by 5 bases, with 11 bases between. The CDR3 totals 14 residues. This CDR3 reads CASSFSPGNNEQFF. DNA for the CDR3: TGCGCCAGCAGCTTTTCCCCTGGGAACAATGAGCAGTTCTTC.

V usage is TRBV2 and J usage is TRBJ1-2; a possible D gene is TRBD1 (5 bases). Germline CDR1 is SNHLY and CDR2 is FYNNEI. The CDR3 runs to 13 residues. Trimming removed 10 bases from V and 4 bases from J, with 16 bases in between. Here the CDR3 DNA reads TGTGCCACAATAAAAGGGGCTCCCTATGGCTACACCTTC. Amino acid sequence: CATIKGAPYGYTF.

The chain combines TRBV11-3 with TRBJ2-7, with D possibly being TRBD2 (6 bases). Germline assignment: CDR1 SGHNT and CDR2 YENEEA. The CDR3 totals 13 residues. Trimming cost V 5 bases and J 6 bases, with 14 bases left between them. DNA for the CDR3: TGTGCCAGCAGCCCAACTGAGGGAGGCGAGCAGTACTTC. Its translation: CASSPTEGGEQYF.

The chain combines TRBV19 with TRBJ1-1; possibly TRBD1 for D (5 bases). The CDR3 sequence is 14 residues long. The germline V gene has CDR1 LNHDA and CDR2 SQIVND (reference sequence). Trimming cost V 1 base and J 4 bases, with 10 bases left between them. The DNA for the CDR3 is TGTGCCAGTAGTATAGTAGGAGGGGTCACTGAAGCTTTCTTT. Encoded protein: CASSIVGGVTEAFF. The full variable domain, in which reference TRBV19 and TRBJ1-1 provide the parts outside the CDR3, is DGGITQSPKYLFRKEGQNVTLSCEQNLNHDAMYWYRQDPGQGLRLIYYSQIVNDFQKGDIAEGYSVSREKKESFPLTVTSAQKNPTAFYLCASSIVGGVTEAFFGQGTRLTVV.

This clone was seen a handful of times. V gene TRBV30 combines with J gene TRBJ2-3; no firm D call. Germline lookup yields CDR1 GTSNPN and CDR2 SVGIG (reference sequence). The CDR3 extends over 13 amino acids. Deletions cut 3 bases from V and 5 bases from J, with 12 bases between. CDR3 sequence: CAWRIGTGDTQYF. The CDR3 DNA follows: TGTGCCTGGAGGATCGGAACGGGAGATACGCAGTATTTT.